The sample holds many counts of the clone carrying this TCR beta chain. What it binds is not known. This record belongs to a study of read filtering for tumor transcriptome and immune sequencing. About the study: Among patients, some 17 were male and around 14 female, aged roughly 45 to 85 (mean around 61).

From 300 to 400 ng of RNA, a library with molecular barcoded alpha/delta and beta/gamma adaptors was made. TCRdb passed the reads through MiXCR, listing each CDR3 protein once. Among about 62,000 distinct CDR3 sequences listed, roughly a fifth were seen once. General observations from the study: IR-seq captured clonotypes deeper and more reliably than RNA-seq. In IR-seq, single-read clonotypes were roughly 80% of clonotypes but around 3.2% of reads. This fraction held mixed bone marrow immune cells after CD138-negative sorting.

Sequenced input: a population of CD138-negative cells sorted from bone marrow. This receptor was taken from a donor at least 40 years old with multiple myeloma.

The CDR3, as DNA: TGTGCCAGCAGCTTAAGCCGGGACTGGGAGACCCAGTACTTC. This translates into CASSLSRDWETQYF. The V gene is TRBV7-9, the J gene TRBJ2-5; D is perhaps TRBD2 (6 bases). V lost 2 bases and J lost 5, with 12 bases in between. Germline CDR1 reads SEHNR; CDR2 reads FQNEAQ (reference sequence). This CDR3 has 14 amino acids.